Sequencing of this T cell receptor beta chain was carried out in a study of blood T cells in healthy people across ages. Then a second PCR, running about 6 to 12 cycles, was carried out with a sample-barcoded 5' primer and a J-beta primer mix. TCRdb redid the calling of the 5' RACE reads with MiXCR, one entry per CDR3 protein. The sample holds fewer than 800,000 distinct CDR3 sequences; roughly 50% are singletons and the top ten take about a third. Per germline, CDR1 DFQATT and CDR2 SNEGSKA (reference sequence). V lost 4 bases to trimming and J lost 6 bases, with 13 bases between them. CDR3 length: 14 residues.

The source of this sequence is a woman aged 55-70 years in good health. Sequencing was carried out using blood. V and J are TRBV20-1 and TRBJ1-6; D not resolved. As DNA, the CDR3 is TGCAGTGCTAAAGCACAGACCAGTAATTCACCCCTCCACTTT. This gives the protein CSAKAQTSNSPLHF.